This T cell receptor beta chain was sequenced in a study of PD-L1 blockade in urothelial cancer. Background on the study: Bladder-origin urothelial cancer in males described about nine tenths of the roughly 29 patients. Patients had received 0 to 3 prior chemotherapy regimens. Blood was analyzed 3 weeks (second dose) and 6 weeks after treatment start.

Clones were read by immunoSEQ multiplex PCR, and TCRdb kept only the in-frame ones, dropping some. The table has more than 45,000 clones, over 75% seen once; the top ten hold approximately 4%. CDR1 and CDR2 (germline): SNHLY, FYNNEI. Trimming removed 4 bases from V and 9 bases from J; junction bases left unmatched: 8. The CDR3 length is 15 residues. The sample was PBMCs, taken around atezolizumab (anti-PD-L1) treatment. The chain employs TRBV2 and TRBJ2-1, with 11 nucleotides matching TRBD2. The origin of this receptor is a man aged 65 to 85 with urothelial cancer. The CDR3: CASSVIAGGPGEQFF. Here the CDR3 DNA reads TGTGCCAGCAGTGTGATAGCGGGAGGGCCGGGTGAGCAGTTCTTC.